These T cell receptor beta chains were read from a single sample in a study of cytotoxic CD8 clonotypes in ibrutinib-treated CLL. This table comes from immunoSEQ multiplex PCR, and its TCRdb copy is limited to in-frame clones, with some not included. Seen here are 85,000 or so clones, around 79% observed once, and the top ten hold roughly 4.8%. The specimen comprised PBMCs, sampled after 12 months of ibrutinib treatment. The receptors shown here come from a human donor with chronic lymphocytic leukemia. Each CDR3 is given with its conserved first and last residue. A D gene is named only where the DNA matches it firmly. For some rows the clone size is stated as once, few or many, or as a class when expanded; others skip it.

D	V	size	J	DNA	CDR3
-	TRBV18	-	TRBJ1-6	TGTGCCAGCTCCCGAGGGGGTTCCTATAATTCACCCCTCCACTTT	CASSRGGSYNSPLHF
-	TRBV19	-	TRBJ2-3	TGTGCCAGTACCCTAGCACCCAACACAGATACGCAGTATTTT	CASTLAPNTDTQYF
-	TRBV6-5	-	TRBJ2-1	TGTGCCAGCAGGAGCCCCAGGGGACATCAGTTCTTC	CASRSPRGHQFF
-	TRBV4-1	-	TRBJ2-1	TGCGCCAGCAGCCAAGATTGGGGGGGGCGGGCCAATGAGCAGTTCTTC	CASSQDWGGRANEQFF
TRBD2	TRBV4-2	many	TRBJ2-5	TGTGCCAGCAGCCAACCATCTGCGGGAGGGTACCAAGAGACCCAGTACTTC	CASSQPSAGGYQETQYF
TRBD2	TRBV10-3	-	TRBJ2-1	TGTGCCATCAGCCGGGGGGGGGACCTCTACAATGAGCAGTTCTTC	CAISRGGDLYNEQFF
TRBD2	TRBV9	few	TRBJ2-1	TGTGCCAGCAGCGTAGGCGGCGGGGGGTACAATGAGCAGTTCTTC	CASSVGGGGYNEQFF
-	TRBV18	-	TRBJ1-3	TGTGCCAGCTCACCGGAGGCGAACACCATATATTTT	CASSPEANTIYF
TRBD1	TRBV28	-	TRBJ1-4	TGTGCCAGCAGTTTAATGGGGGACAGCAAGAATGAAAAACTGTTTTTT	CASSLMGDSKNEKLFF
-	TRBV4-3	-	TRBJ1-1	TGCGCCAGCAGCCAAGATTTGGGACCGGTACAAGCTTTCTTT	CASSQDLGPVQAFF
TRBD2	TRBV5-4	-	TRBJ2-5	TGTGCCAGCAGCCCCGGGGGGGGAGAGACCCAGTACTTC	CASSPGGGETQYF
-	TRBV6-6	-	TRBJ1-4	TGTGCCAGCAGTTATCGGTCTAATGAAAAACTGTTTTTT	CASSYRSNEKLFF
-	TRBV7-8	-	TRBJ2-3	TGTGCCAGCAGCTTAGGGGGTTGGTACGGCACAGATACGCAGTATTTT	CASSLGGWYGTDTQYF
-	TRBV6-5	-	TRBJ1-1	TGTGCCAGCAGTTTCGTCCTGGGGACCACCAAAGCTTTCTTT	CASSFVLGTTKAFF
TRBD2	TRBV5-1	once	TRBJ2-7	TGCGCCAGCAGCTTGGCGGGACTAGCGGGAGGGAACGAGCAGTACTTC	CASSLAGLAGGNEQYF
TRBD2	TRBV6-1	-	TRBJ2-3	TGTGCCATCAGTGAACTAGCGGGGCAGAGGGGCACAGATACGCAGTATTTT	CAISELAGQRGTDTQYF
-	TRBV2	few	TRBJ2-7	TGTGCCAGCATGGGGATAGCGGCCTCCTACGAGCAGTACTTC	CASMGIAASYEQYF
TRBD1	TRBV28	-	TRBJ2-7	TGTGCCAGCAGTTTTACGACAGGGGGTTTCTACGAGCAGTACTTC	CASSFTTGGFYEQYF
-	TRBV11-3	-	TRBJ2-5	TGTGCCAGCAGCTCGATACAGGGGACCCAGTACTTC	CASSSIQGTQYF
TRBD1	TRBV28	-	TRBJ1-2	TGTGCCAGCAGTAGGTCCCTCGGGACAGGGGGTGGCTACACCTTC	CASSRSLGTGGGYTF
TRBD1	TRBV11-1	-	TRBJ2-7	TGTGCCAGCAGCCTTCAGGGGGTCCACGAGCAGTACTTC	CASSLQGVHEQYF
-	TRBV28	few	TRBJ1-2	TGTGCCAGCAGTCCCCCCTATGGCTACACCTTC	CASSPPYGYTF
-	TRBV7-2	few	TRBJ2-5	TGTGCCAGCAGCCCGACACCGATCGGGGAGACCCAGTACTTC	CASSPTPIGETQYF
TRBD2	TRBV19	once	TRBJ2-2	TGTGCCAGTAGTACCGCCCGACTAGCGGGAGTGAGCGGGCACGGGGAGCTGTTTTTT	CASSTARLAGVSGHGELFF
-	TRBV21-1	-	TRBJ1-5	TGTGCCAGCAGCAAAGGGGCAGGCGATCAGCCCCAGCATTTT	CASSKGAGDQPQHF
-	TRBV20-1	-	TRBJ1-2	TGCAGTGGGTTGGGGAACTATGGCTACACCTTC	CSGLGNYGYTF
-	TRBV18	few	TRBJ1-5	TGTGCCAGCTCACCAGGGGACAATCAGCCCCAGCATTTT	CASSPGDNQPQHF
-	TRBV10-3	-	TRBJ2-2	TGTGCCATCAGTGAGGGGTGGCTCACCGGGGAGCTGTTTTTT	CAISEGWLTGELFF
-	TRBV11-3	-	TRBJ2-3	TGTGCCAGCAGCTTTGGACCGGCAGATACGCAGTATTTT	CASSFGPADTQYF
-	TRBV7-2	-	TRBJ2-5	TGTGCCAGCAGCCCTGGACGGGAAGAGACCCAGTACTTC	CASSPGREETQYF
-	TRBV7-3	-	TRBJ2-7	TGTGCCAGCAGCTTAGGCCCGGGGGCCTACGAGCAGTACTTC	CASSLGPGAYEQYF
-	TRBV2	-	TRBJ1-1	TGTGCCAGCGGCGAATGGTGGGGGGTGCGAGCTTTCTTT	CASGEWWGVRAFF
-	TRBV7-2	-	TRBJ1-5	TGTGCCAGCAGCTTTGATTTAACTACTAATCAGCCCCAGCATTTT	CASSFDLTTNQPQHF
TRBD2	TRBV4-2	-	TRBJ2-3	TGTGCCAGCAGCCAAGCTACTAGCGGGAGGGCCGGGAGCCCAGATACGCAGTATTTT	CASSQATSGRAGSPDTQYF
TRBD2	TRBV7-8	-	TRBJ2-1	TGTGCCAGCAGCCCCCTAGCGGGAGGGGCCGGTGAGCAGTTCTTC	CASSPLAGGAGEQFF
-	TRBV5-1	many	TRBJ1-3	TGCGCCAGCAGCCAGGGTTCTGGAAACACCATATATTTT	CASSQGSGNTIYF
TRBD1	TRBV6-6	-	TRBJ2-7	TGTGCCAGCAGCCCACAGGGGCTCGAGCAGTACTTC	CASSPQGLEQYF
-	TRBV11-2	-	TRBJ1-1	TGTGCCAGCAGCTTAGAGGGTGGTGAAGCTTTCTTT	CASSLEGGEAFF
-	TRBV6-5	-	TRBJ1-3	TGTGCCAGCAGCTTTGGACTAGGCGCTGGAAACACCATATATTTT	CASSFGLGAGNTIYF
-	TRBV6-5	once	TRBJ2-7	TGTGCCAGTAATTCCCGGATTTTTGGTTGTTACGAGCAGTACTTC	CASNSRIFGCYEQYF
-	TRBV10-3	once	TRBJ1-1	TGTGCCATCAGTGAGGTCCTCGGCGGCCAGAACACTGAAGCTTTCTTT	CAISEVLGGQNTEAFF
-	TRBV6-5	-	TRBJ2-1	TGTGCCAGCAGTGTGACAGGTGATAATGAGCAGTTCTTC	CASSVTGDNEQFF
TRBD2	TRBV7-9	once	TRBJ2-1	TGTGCCAGCAGCTTAGGTGCGGGACTAGCTTACAATGAGCAGTTCTTC	CASSLGAGLAYNEQFF
-	TRBV7-9	-	TRBJ2-1	TGTGCCAGCAGCTTAGGGACTCAAAACTACAATGAGCAGTTCTTC	CASSLGTQNYNEQFF
-	TRBV2	few	TRBJ1-1	TGTGCCAGCAGTGCCCAGGGCCAAGCCACTGAAGCTTTCTTT	CASSAQGQATEAFF
-	TRBV5-1	-	TRBJ2-5	TGCGCCAGCAGCTTGGAGTGGGGTGAGACCCAGTACTTC	CASSLEWGETQYF
-	TRBV6-6	-	TRBJ2-3	TGTGCCAGCAGTTATGTCGCAGATACGCAGTATTTT	CASSYVADTQYF
-	TRBV7-8	-	TRBJ1-6	TGTGCCAGCAGCTCCACCCGACGGGCGGGGGATTCACCCCTCCACTTT	CASSSTRRAGDSPLHF
-	TRBV7-3	-	TRBJ2-2	TGTGCCAGCAGCTTAGGGCGGTCCGGGGAGCTGTTTTTT	CASSLGRSGELFF
TRBD1	TRBV7-2	-	TRBJ1-5	TGTGCCAGCAGCTCGCAGGGGGATCAGCCCCAGCATTTT	CASSSQGDQPQHF
-	TRBV7-7	-	TRBJ2-1	TGTGCCAGCAGCTTGGACTCCTACAATGAGCAGTTCTTC	CASSLDSYNEQFF
-	TRBV5-4	-	TRBJ2-5	TGTGCCAGCACCCCTGGGGCACAAGAGACCCAGTACTTC	CASTPGAQETQYF
-	TRBV29-1	-	TRBJ1-1	TGCAGCGGTGGGGAGGGTTACATGAACACTGAAGCTTTCTTT	CSGGEGYMNTEAFF
TRBD1	TRBV7-6	once	TRBJ2-1	TGTGCCAGCAGCTTTGGGACAGGACACAATGAGCAGTTCTTC	CASSFGTGHNEQFF
TRBD1	TRBV7-2	-	TRBJ1-1	TGTGCCAGCAGCCTCCAACCGACAGGGTTGAACACTGAAGCTTTCTTT	CASSLQPTGLNTEAFF
-	TRBV5-5	-	TRBJ1-6	TGTGCCAGCGGGCGGGCGACCCCGGGCAATTCACCCCTCCACTTT	CASGRATPGNSPLHF
TRBD1	TRBV5-1	-	TRBJ2-1	TGCGCCAGCAGCCAAAATCCCCCGGGACAGGGGGCTTATGAGCAGTTCTTC	CASSQNPPGQGAYEQFF